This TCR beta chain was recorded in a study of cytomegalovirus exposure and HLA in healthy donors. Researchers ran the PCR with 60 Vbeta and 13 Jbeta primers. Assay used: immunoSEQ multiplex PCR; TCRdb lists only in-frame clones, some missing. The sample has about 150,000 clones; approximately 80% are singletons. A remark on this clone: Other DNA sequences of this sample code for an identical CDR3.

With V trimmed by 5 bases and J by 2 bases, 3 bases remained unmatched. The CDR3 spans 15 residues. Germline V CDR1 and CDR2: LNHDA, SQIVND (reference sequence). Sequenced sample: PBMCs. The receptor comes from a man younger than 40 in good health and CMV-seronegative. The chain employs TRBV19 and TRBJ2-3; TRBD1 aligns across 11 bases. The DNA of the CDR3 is TGTGCCAGTAGTTCGGGACAGGGGGTCACAGATACGCAGTATTTT. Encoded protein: CASSSGQGVTDTQYF.